This TCR beta chain came from a study of blood T cell repertoires in COVID-19. Study-level background: Whether acute or convalescent, the COVID-19 samples came from the United States, Italy and Spain.

Methods used by the authors: The authors estimated nucleated cell counts from reference gene primer amplification. Assay used: immunoSEQ multiplex PCR; TCRdb lists only in-frame clones, some missing. D and trimming were read from the DNA, whereas the V and J calls and clone size are those reported in that table. The table has a few hundred thousand clones, roughly 90% seen once. The CDR3 contains 15 residues. Trimming shortened V by 5 bases and J by 3 bases, and 11 bases separated the two germline ends. Germline V gene lookup returns CDR1 MDHEN and CDR2 SYDVKM. Seattle participants joined during active infection and were tracked over time.

V usage is TRBV28 and J usage is TRBJ1-6, with a weak D call TRBD1 (6 bases). The source of this sequence is a woman aged 30 to 39 with COVID-19, enrolled during active disease. Input material: peripheral blood. The CDR3 reads CASSRQDGYNSPLHF. The CDR3 nucleotides are TGTGCCAGCAGTCGACAGGACGGCTATAATTCACCCCTCCACTTT.